Presented here are 14 T cell receptor beta chains from one specimen sequenced in a study of T cell clonotyping in hematopoietic cell transplantation. Documented time point: recipient sample about 28 days before transplant, after cytoreduction. Only in-frame clones appear in the TCRdb table, and some are missing; sequencing was by immunoSEQ multiplex PCR. The sample records roughly 48,000 clones, about four fifths being singletons. The sample here was peripheral blood mononuclear cells, taken before stem cell transplant. Receptor source: a man aged 60 to 75 with myelodysplastic syndrome. Some clones in this sample may be carry-over from other donors' samples.

The chain couples TRBV30 to TRBJ1-5, with D possibly being TRBD1 (5 bases). Trimming pared 2 bases from V and 2 bases from J, leaving 10 bases between. Germline V gives CDR1 GTSNPN, CDR2 SVGIG (reference sequence). This CDR3 is 14 amino acids long. The CDR3 region has the DNA TGTGCCTGGAGTCGGGGGGTGGGCAATCAGCCCCAGCATTTT. Its translation: CAWSRGVGNQPQHF. The full variable domain, in which reference TRBV30 and TRBJ1-5 provide the parts outside the CDR3, is SQTIHQWPATLVQPVGSPLSLECTVEGTSNPNLYWYRQAAGRGLQLLFYSVGIGQISSEVPQNLSASRPQDRQFILSSKKLLLSDSGFYLCAWSRGVGNQPQHFGDGTRLSIL.

The rearrangement joins TRBV29-1 to TRBJ2-1; 8 bases line up with TRBD2. Germline trimming cut 7 bases from V and 4 bases from J; bases unmatched to any gene: 9. The length of the CDR3 is 14 residues. Germline V gives CDR1 SQVTM, CDR2 ANQGSEA. The CDR3 is CSGVRGAGYNEQFF. The CDR3 nucleotides read TGCAGCGGCGTGCGGGGGGCTGGTTACAATGAGCAGTTCTTC.

The gene calls are TRBV19 and TRBJ1-6; D gene uncertain. This CDR3 comprises 12 residues. V lost 3 bases, J lost 7 bases, and 4 bases lay in between. Germline CDR1 reads LNHDA; CDR2 reads SQIVND (reference sequence). CDR3 in amino acids: CASSMTNSPLHF. The CDR3 DNA is TGTGCCAGTAGTATGACCAATTCACCCCTCCACTTT.

V usage is TRBV6-5 and J usage is TRBJ1-1, with 7 bases fitting TRBD1. This CDR3 contains 11 residues. V was pared by 11 bases and J by 7 bases, with 7 bases of the junction left unmatched. Looked up from germline, CDR1 is MNHEY and CDR2 is SVGAGI. This CDR3 reads CAVRTGLEAFF. CDR3 bases: TGTGCCGTCAGGACAGGCCTTGAAGCTTTCTTT.

V is TRBV15 and J is TRBJ2-3, with a tentative D call TRBD2 (5 bases). In germline, CDR1 is LNHNV, CDR2 YYDKDF (reference sequence). V lost 0 bases to trimming and J lost 0 bases, with 10 bases between them. The CDR3 is made up of 16 amino acids. CDR3 bases: TGTGCCACCAGCAGAGATGGAGGCTGGAGCACAGATACGCAGTATTTT. Translated: CATSRDGGWSTDTQYF. Full variable domain (outside the CDR3, taken from reference TRBV15 and TRBJ2-3): DAMVIQNPRYQVTQFGKPVTLSCSQTLNHNVMYWYQQKSSQAPKLLFHYYDKDFNNEADTPDNFQSRRPNTSFCFLDIRSPGLGDTAMYLCATSRDGGWSTDTQYFGPGTRLTVL.

This clone was counted once. The rearrangement uses TRBV4-2 and TRBJ2-3; D may be TRBD2 (7 bases). This CDR3 spans 15 amino acids. Trimming cost V 3 bases and J 4 bases, with 14 bases left between them. Germline CDR1 reads LGHNA; CDR2 reads YNFKEQ. The CDR3 DNA follows: TGTGCCAGCAGCCAGGGGGGGGCTCGTGCAGATACGCAGTATTTT. Protein product: CASSQGGARADTQYF.

This clone was found a few times. The chain uses TRBV9 and TRBJ2-2; TRBD1 agrees at 7 bases. Germline CDR1 is SGDLS and CDR2 is YYNGEE. V gave up 1 base and J gave up 3 bases; unmatched junction bases: 0. CDR3 length equals 14 residues. CDR3 region: CASSVQGDTGELFF. The CDR3 DNA reads TGTGCCAGCAGCGTACAGGGGGACACCGGGGAGCTGTTTTTT.

There are a few counts of this clone. This chain links TRBV2 with TRBJ2-7; 7 bases are shared with TRBD2. The CDR3 spans 13 residues. Losses at the gene ends were 4 bases for V and 9 bases for J; bases not matched to a gene: 9. CDR1 is SNHLY, CDR2 FYNNEI, per germline. This CDR3 is CASSGQLWGGQYF. The CDR3 coding sequence is TGTGCCAGCAGTGGACAGCTTTGGGGGGGGCAGTACTTC.

The chain recombines TRBV5-1 with TRBJ1-1; TRBD1 aligns across 8 bases. CDR1 is SGHRS, CDR2 YFSETQ, per germline. The CDR3 extends over 17 amino acids. V was pared by 0 bases and J by 2 bases, with 9 bases of the junction left unmatched. The CDR3 DNA reads TGCGCCAGCAGCTTGGGTTCAGGGGGCAAGAGAAACACTGAAGCTTTCTTT. Translating it yields CASSLGSGGKRNTEAFF.

This sequence joins TRBV11-1 and TRBJ2-7; the match to TRBD1 covers 11 bases. CDR1 SGHAT and CDR2 FQDESV come from the germline V gene (reference sequence). With 4 bases clipped from V and 2 bases from J, the junction kept 4 bases outside the gene matches. The CDR3 extends over 15 amino acids. CDR3 bases: TGTGCCAGCAGCTCCGGGACAGGGGGACCCTACGAGCAGTACTTC. Translation: CASSSGTGGPYEQYF.

This clone was recorded only once. The rearrangement links TRBV19 to TRBJ2-7; possible D gene TRBD2, 5 bases. CDR1 and CDR2 from the germline V gene are LNHDA and SQIVND (reference sequence). This CDR3 comprises 12 residues. V lost 2 bases to trimming and J lost 5 bases, with 7 bases between them. The CDR3 sequence: CASSISGDEQYF. For the CDR3, the DNA is TGTGCCAGTAGTATATCCGGGGACGAGCAGTACTTC.

This clone was observed a handful of times. The CDR3 loop reads CASSSVPRGGILNPQQFF. DNA of the CDR3: TGCGCCAGCAGCTCAGTTCCCCGGGGAGGTATCCTCAATCCCCAGCAGTTCTTC. The chain recombines TRBV5-1 with TRBJ2-1; D perhaps matches TRBD2 (6 bases). The germline V gene encodes CDR1 SGHRS and CDR2 YFSETQ. The CDR3 runs 18 residues. V was pared by 3 bases and J by 11 bases, with 30 bases between.

The V and J genes are TRBV5-1 and TRBJ2-1, with D maybe TRBD1 (6 bases). Germline V gives CDR1 SGHRS, CDR2 YFSETQ. The CDR3 contains 14 residues. Trimming removed 3 bases at V and 2 bases at J, with 9 bases between. Here the CDR3 DNA reads TGCGCCAGCAGCTGGAGGACAGCCTACAATGAGCAGTTCTTC. Its protein product is CASSWRTAYNEQFF.

In nucleotides, the CDR3 is TGTGCCAGCAGTTCTCCTGGGACTCCCTATGGCTACACCTTC. Translation gives CASSSPGTPYGYTF. The J gene is TRBJ1-2, the V gene TRBV6-5, with D possibly matching TRBD1 (5 bases). Germline-derived CDR1 and CDR2 are MNHEY and SVGAGI. V dropped 4 bases and J dropped 4 bases, with 13 bases sitting between them. This CDR3 has 14 residues.